Presented here are 20 T cell receptor beta chains from one specimen sequenced in a study of blood T cell repertoires in COVID-19. The method was immunoSEQ multiplex PCR; TCRdb's version includes in-frame clones alone and lacks a portion of them. The table includes 63,000 or so clones, roughly 91% detected once. Source material: peripheral blood. All receptors come from a man aged 55-75 years with acute or convalescent COVID-19.

This clone was recorded once. V and J are TRBV10-1 and TRBJ2-2, with D possibly being TRBD1 (5 bases). Germline V gene sequence: CDR1 WNHNN, CDR2 SYGVQD (reference sequence). The V end lost 8 bases, the J end lost 0 bases, and 13 bases lay between the germline ends. The CDR3 extends over 15 amino acids. Written as DNA, the CDR3 is TGCGCCAGCTCATCACAGGACGCGAACACCGGGGAGCTGTTTTTT. Protein product: CASSSQDANTGELFF.

The chain joins TRBV6-5 to TRBJ1-2, with D possibly TRBD1 on 6 matching bases. V was trimmed by 5 bases and J by 6 bases, leaving 7 bases between them. The CDR3 covers 11 residues. Germline V gives CDR1 MNHEY, CDR2 SVGAGI. DNA for the CDR3: TGTGCCAGCAGTAACAGGGATGGCTACACCTTC. Residues: CASSNRDGYTF.

The genes are TRBV5-1 and TRBJ2-1; weak D call: TRBD2 (5 bases). V lost 2 bases, J lost 0 bases, and 6 bases lay in between. This CDR3 has 14 amino acids. Germline-derived CDR1 and CDR2 are SGHRS and YFSETQ. Here the CDR3 reads CASSFGSSYNEQFF. The DNA of the CDR3 is TGCGCCAGCAGCTTTGGGAGCTCCTACAATGAGCAGTTCTTC.

The chain couples TRBV28 to TRBJ1-1; TRBD1 agrees at 9 bases. The germline V gene encodes CDR1 MDHEN and CDR2 SYDVKM. Unmatched junction bases numbered 15, after V lost 6 bases and J lost 4 bases. The CDR3 covers 17 residues. The CDR3 DNA reads as TGTGCCAGCAGCCCACCGGGAGACAGGGGGGACGGCACTGAAGCTTTCTTT. Amino acid sequence: CASSPPGDRGDGTEAFF.

This chain uses TRBV7-6 with TRBJ2-7; tentatively, D is TRBD2 (5 bases). This CDR3 has 15 amino acids. The germline V gene has CDR1 SGHVS and CDR2 FNYEAQ. Trimming removed 5 bases at V and 0 bases at J, with 14 bases between. CDR3 amino acids: CASSRTGGDSYEQYF. The CDR3 nucleotides are TGTGCCAGCAGCCGCACCGGAGGAGACTCCTACGAGCAGTACTTC.

The chain couples TRBV6-6 to TRBJ1-2; D might be TRBD1 (5 bases). The CDR3 runs to 15 residues. CDR1 is MNHNY, CDR2 SVGAGI, per germline (reference sequence). V gave up 7 bases and J gave up 8 bases, with 23 bases separating them. The CDR3 loop is CASTDPGRASSGYTF. CDR3 DNA: TGTGCCAGCACCGACCCTGGCAGGGCCAGTAGCGGCTACACCTTC.

The V call is TRBV19, the J call TRBJ2-1; 12 positions match TRBD2. The CDR3 is 17 residues long. With 6 bases clipped from V and 8 bases from J, the junction kept 14 bases outside the gene matches. Per the germline V gene, CDR1 is LNHDA and CDR2 is SQIVND (reference sequence). The CDR3 sequence: CASRTKTSGGPVHEQFF. The CDR3 DNA reads TGTGCCAGTAGAACTAAGACTAGCGGGGGCCCTGTCCATGAGCAGTTCTTC.

The V and J genes are TRBV4-2 and TRBJ2-2; D gene ambiguous. The CDR3 is 15 residues long. The germline V and J ends were trimmed by 6 bases and 0 bases, with 11 bases remaining between them. Germline CDR1 LGHNA, CDR2 YNFKEQ. CDR3 region: CASSQSRSNTGELFF. The CDR3 coding sequence is TGTGCCAGCAGTCAGAGCAGGTCGAACACCGGGGAGCTGTTTTTT.

This sequence joins TRBV19 and TRBJ1-5, with TRBD1 matching 9 bases. Germline V CDR1 and CDR2: LNHDA, SQIVND (reference sequence). V gave up 8 bases and J gave up 6 bases; unmatched junction bases: 8. This CDR3 has 14 amino acids. Here the CDR3 DNA reads TGTGCCAGTCGAATACAGGGGGCGAGTCAGCCCCAGCATTTT. Protein: CASRIQGASQPQHF. The whole variable domain, remainder taken from reference TRBV19 and TRBJ1-5, is DGGITQSPKYLFRKEGQNVTLSCEQNLNHDAMYWYRQDPGQGLRLIYYSQIVNDFQKGDIAEGYSVSREKKESFPLTVTSAQKNPTAFYLCASRIQGASQPQHFGDGTRLSIL.

The rearrangement joins TRBV27 to TRBJ2-7; tentative D call: TRBD2 (5 bases). In germline, CDR1 is MNHEY, CDR2 SMNVEV (reference sequence). Trimming took off 7 bases at V and 1 base at J, with 14 bases between the two ends. The CDR3 spans 14 residues. The CDR3 reads CASKREPLSYEQYF. For the CDR3, the DNA is TGTGCCAGCAAGAGGGAGCCTCTGTCCTACGAGCAGTACTTC.

This clone was detected once. The chain joins TRBV19 to TRBJ1-1; 8 bases are shared with TRBD1. With 0 bases clipped from V and 5 bases from J, the junction kept 11 bases outside the gene matches. In germline, CDR1 is LNHDA, CDR2 SQIVND (reference sequence). This CDR3 has 17 residues. The CDR3 reads CASSIDGQGRVGTEAFF. As DNA, the CDR3 is TGTGCCAGTAGTATAGACGGACAGGGTCGAGTAGGGACTGAAGCTTTCTTT. The full variable domain, its missing parts supplied by reference TRBV19 and TRBJ1-1, is DGGITQSPKYLFRKEGQNVTLSCEQNLNHDAMYWYRQDPGQGLRLIYYSQIVNDFQKGDIAEGYSVSREKKESFPLTVTSAQKNPTAFYLCASSIDGQGRVGTEAFFGQGTRLTVV.

V is TRBV24-1 and J is TRBJ2-2; D gene unclear. V was trimmed by 5 bases and J by 6 bases, leaving 6 bases between them. The CDR3 loop spans 12 amino acids. Germline CDR1 and CDR2: KGHDR and SFDVKD. This chain's CDR3 is CATSAVPGELFF. Here the CDR3 DNA reads TGTGCCACCAGTGCAGTGCCCGGGGAGCTGTTTTTT.

This chain uses TRBV5-8 with TRBJ1-6, with 7 positions matching TRBD1. CDR1 SGHTS and CDR2 YDEGEE come from the germline V gene. Germline trimming cut 0 bases from V and 9 bases from J; bases unmatched to any gene: 9. The CDR3 has 16 amino acids. The chain's CDR3 is CASSLGATGVGSPLHF. The CDR3 DNA follows: TGTGCCAGCAGCTTGGGGGCCACAGGGGTAGGTTCACCCCTCCACTTT. The full variable domain, in which reference TRBV5-8 and TRBJ1-6 provide the parts outside the CDR3, is EAGVTQSPTHLIKTRGQQATLRCSPISGHTSVYWYQQALGLGLQFLLWYDEGEERNRGNFPPRFSGRQFPNYSSELNVNALELEDSALYLCASSLGATGVGSPLHFGNGTRLTVT.

This rearrangement joins TRBV6-5 to TRBJ1-6, with TRBD1 identical over 9 bases. After removal of 5 bases from V and 10 bases from J, the junction contained 9 bases not matched to a gene. The germline V gene encodes CDR1 MNHEY and CDR2 SVGAGI. This CDR3 is built from 15 residues. In DNA, the CDR3 is TGTGCCAGCAGTCCTTCGGGACAGGGAGGATCACCCCTCCACTTT. It translates to CASSPSGQGGSPLHF.

V and J are TRBV3-1 (or the pseudogene TRBV3-2) and TRBJ1-5; D remains unclear. The CDR3 runs to 13 residues. Trimming stripped 4 bases from V and 7 bases from J, with 11 bases between. Germline CDR1 and CDR2: LGHDT and YNNKEL (reference sequence). Written as DNA, the CDR3 is TGTGCCAGCAGCCCAGGTCCCTCCCAGCCCCAGCATTTT. Its protein is CASSPGPSQPQHF.

The V gene is TRBV7-9, the J gene TRBJ1-5; D might be TRBD1 (5 bases). Per germline, CDR1 SEHNR and CDR2 FQNEAQ (reference sequence). Trimming removed 5 bases at V and 1 base at J, with 15 bases between. The CDR3 totals 16 residues. The CDR3 DNA sequence: TGTGCCAGCAGCCGATCCCAGGGAGGGAGCAATCAGCCCCAGCATTTT. It encodes CASSRSQGGSNQPQHF. The entire variable domain, with the rest obtained from reference TRBV7-9 and TRBJ1-5, is as follows: DTGVSQNPRHKITKRGQNVTFRCDPISEHNRLYWYRQTLGQGPEFLTYFQNEAQLEKSRLLSDRFSAERPKGSFSTLEIQRTEQGDSAMYLCASSRSQGGSNQPQHFGDGTRLSIL.

This chain joins TRBV7-8 and TRBJ2-1, with 8 nucleotides matching TRBD2. V was pared by 7 bases and J by 0 bases, with 5 bases of the junction left unmatched. This CDR3 is built from 15 residues. The germline CDR1 and CDR2 sequences are SGHVS and FQNEAQ. DNA for the CDR3: TGTGCCAGCACCGGGGGGGGAGCCTCCTACAATGAGCAGTTCTTC. It codes for CASTGGGASYNEQFF. Full variable domain (missing parts from reference TRBV7-8 and TRBJ2-1): GAGVSQSPRYKVAKRGQDVALRCDPISGHVSLFWYQQALGQGPEFLTYFQNEAQLDKSGLPSDRFFAERPEGSVSTLKIQRTQQEDSAVYLCASTGGGASYNEQFFGPGTRLTVL.

The rearrangement joins TRBV19 to TRBJ2-7; 12 bases agree with TRBD1. Germline V gene lookup returns CDR1 LNHDA and CDR2 SQIVND (reference sequence). The V and J ends lost 0 bases and 6 bases, in that order; junction bases with no gene match: 9. This CDR3 is built from 17 residues. The CDR3 is CASSIDRDRGRRGEQYF. The DNA of the CDR3 is TGTGCCAGTAGTATAGACAGGGACAGGGGGCGACGGGGCGAGCAGTACTTC.

The chain combines TRBV6-6 with TRBJ1-5, with a weak D call TRBD1 (5 bases). Germline loops: CDR1 MNHNY, CDR2 SVGAGI (reference sequence). Trimming took off 4 bases at V and 3 bases at J, with 10 bases between the two ends. The CDR3 is 14 amino acids. CDR3 protein: CASSSEGANQPQHF. The CDR3 nucleotides read TGTGCCAGCAGTTCAGAAGGGGCCAATCAGCCCCAGCATTTT.

This CDR3 is CASSKGGRVETQYF. The CDR3 bases are TGTGCCAGCAGTAAAGGAGGGCGCGTGGAGACCCAGTACTTC. This rearrangement joins TRBV6-6 to TRBJ2-5; a possible D gene is TRBD2 (6 bases). Per germline, CDR1 MNHNY and CDR2 SVGAGI (reference sequence). This CDR3 region has 14 residues. V shed 5 bases and J shed 5 bases, with 15 bases lying between them.